This paragraph covers one TCR beta chain sequence. The antigen remains unidentified. The sample originates from a study of response to subunit inactivated influenza vaccine. Study-level results: The authors put forward the suggestion that each seasonal influenza vaccination may bring in only a limited number of new T cells.

TCRdb called the RT-PCR reads again in MiXCR, with one record for every CDR3 protein. The sample has 650,000 to 850,000 distinct CDR3 sequences, 11% to 15% seen once. The CDR3 is made up of 14 amino acids. V trimming: 4 bases; J trimming: 4 bases; junction bases outside the gene matches: 7. CDR1 is SGHDT, CDR2 YYEEEE, per germline. The clonotype was recovered from a man aged 45-65 years who received an inactivated influenza vaccine. V gene TRBV5-6 combines with J gene TRBJ2-7, with 8 positions matching TRBD1. Material: PBMCs from blood, obtained roughly 15 days before vaccination. CDR3 nucleotide sequence: TGTGCCAGCAGCCGGGTGACAGGGGAGTACGAGCAGTACTTC. Translating gives CASSRVTGEYEQYF.